This T cell receptor beta chain was identified in a study of metastatic and nonmetastatic thyroid tumors. Study-level background: The comparison covered peripheral blood and tumor or nodule tissue in malignant and benign thyroid patients. Study results and limitations: Reported TCR beta diversity, measured in blood and tumor, was significantly higher for malignant thyroid tumors than for benign nodules.

Patients underwent thyroid surgery, and none had received any treatment before it. As processed by the authors: The distant-metastasis classifier for papillary thyroid cancer was built from CDR3 differences across clinicopathological groups. TCRdb redid the clone calls on the PCR reads using MiXCR. The V and J calls follow TCRdb's processing rather than the paper's. The sample consists of 89,000 or so clones, 7.5% to 9% of them appearing once. Trimming removed 5 bases at V and 0 bases at J, with 10 bases between. This CDR3 has 14 residues. Germline V gene sequence: CDR1 KGHSH, CDR2 LQKENI. On this clone itself: The antigen remains unidentified.

Material: blood. The genes are TRBV18 and TRBJ1-1, with D tentatively TRBD1 (5 bases). The sequence came from a female donor with papillary thyroid cancer or a benign thyroid nodule (not recorded which). Some clones in this sample may be carry-over from other donors' samples. The CDR3 coding sequence is TGTGCCAGCTCAACACGACAGCTGAACACTGAAGCTTTCTTT. It yields the protein CASSTRQLNTEAFF.